Following are 24 T cell receptor beta chains from one sample sequenced in a study of shared clonotypes between healthy human individuals. CD45RO-negative, CCR7-positively selected cells formed the naive CD8 fraction, excluding terminally differentiated effector memory CD45RA+ cells. Some clones are missing from TCRdb's copy, which holds only in-frame ones; the method was immunoSEQ multiplex PCR. The table includes under 700,000 clones, about 95% detected once. The sample consisted of naive CD8+ T cells sorted from blood. Receptors were obtained from a woman aged 25 to 39 in good health.

The rearrangement joins TRBV30 to TRBJ2-4; TRBD1 agrees at 8 bases. J was trimmed by 8 bases and V by 2 bases; bases with no gene match: 14. The CDR3 extends over 16 amino acids. Per germline, CDR1 GTSNPN and CDR2 SVGIG (reference sequence). CDR3: CAWSTGTGLSADIQYF. CDR3 sequence (DNA): TGTGCCTGGAGTACCGGGACAGGCCTCTCAGCGGACATTCAGTACTTC.

This rearrangement joins TRBV5-4 to TRBJ2-7, with D possibly being TRBD1 (5 bases). Germline V gene sequence: CDR1 SGHNT, CDR2 YYREEE (reference sequence). Trimming cost V 3 bases and J 3 bases, with 10 bases left between them. CDR3 size: 13 residues. Written as DNA, the CDR3 is TGTGCCAGCAGCTGGACCCAGGGCTACGAGCAGTACTTC. Its translation: CASSWTQGYEQYF.

The chain carries TRBV27 and TRBJ2-1, with D possibly matching TRBD1 (6 bases). Trimming stripped 6 bases from V and 7 bases from J, with 22 bases between. The V gene's germline CDR1 is MNHEY and CDR2 SMNVEV (reference sequence). The CDR3 totals 16 residues. In DNA form, the CDR3 reads TGTGCCAGCAGCCCATCGGCAGGGGCCCGCCTAAATGAGCAGTTCTTC. This codes for CASSPSAGARLNEQFF.

The genes are TRBV10-1 and TRBJ2-7; 11 nucleotides line up with TRBD1. V gave up 2 bases and J gave up 6 bases; unmatched junction bases: 0. The CDR3 is 13 residues long. CDR1 WNHNN and CDR2 SYGVQD come from the germline V gene (reference sequence). DNA of the CDR3: TGCGCCAGCAGTGAGGGGACAGGGGGCGAGCAGTACTTC. It specifies CASSEGTGGEQYF.

The chain couples TRBV4-1 to TRBJ2-3; the D call may be TRBD1 or TRBD2 (5 bases each). Germline V lookup: CDR1 MGHRA, CDR2 YSYEKL. The CDR3 has 15 residues. V shed 4 bases and J shed 1 base, with 12 bases lying between them. In nucleotides, the CDR3 is TGCGCCAGCAGCCGAGGGGAGAGTCGCACAGATACGCAGTATTTT. Amino acid sequence: CASSRGESRTDTQYF.

This rearrangement joins TRBV4-2 to TRBJ2-7, with D perhaps TRBD2 (5 bases). Trimming shortened V by 3 bases and J by 6 bases, and 12 bases separated the two germline ends. The germline CDR1 and CDR2 sequences are LGHNA and YNFKEQ. This CDR3 comprises 13 residues. DNA for the CDR3: TGTGCCAGCAGCCACCTCGGGGTGGGCGAGCAGTACTTC. It specifies CASSHLGVGEQYF.

The V gene is TRBV28, the J gene TRBJ1-1, with D unresolved. CDR1 is MDHEN and CDR2 is SYDVKM in the germline V gene. V shed 3 bases and J shed 7 bases, with 12 bases lying between them. The CDR3 is made up of 13 amino acids. The CDR3 sequence: CASSFGLMSEAFF. CDR3 nucleotides: TGTGCCAGCAGTTTCGGCCTAATGAGTGAAGCTTTCTTT.

The chain links TRBV27 to TRBJ1-1; unclear D gene. CDR1 and CDR2 (germline): MNHEY, SMNVEV (reference sequence). This CDR3 region has 16 residues. Trimming pared 2 bases from V and 4 bases from J, leaving 17 bases between. The CDR3 reads CASSLIRGERFTEAFF. The CDR3 DNA is TGTGCCAGCAGTTTAATCAGAGGAGAGCGTTTCACTGAAGCTTTCTTT.

The chain carries TRBV7-9 and TRBJ1-2; maybe TRBD1 (5 bases). V lost 4 bases to trimming and J lost 8 bases, with 8 bases between them. CDR3 size: 11 residues. Germline V lookup: CDR1 SEHNR, CDR2 FQNEAQ (reference sequence). In nucleotides, the CDR3 is TGTGCCAGCAGCTGGGGCTTAGGCTACACCTTC. Protein: CASSWGLGYTF. Full variable domain (remainder filled in from reference TRBV7-9 and TRBJ1-2): DTGVSQNPRHKITKRGQNVTFRCDPISEHNRLYWYRQTLGQGPEFLTYFQNEAQLEKSRLLSDRFSAERPKGSFSTLEIQRTEQGDSAMYLCASSWGLGYTFGSGTRLTVV.

V gene TRBV4-2 combines with J gene TRBJ2-6; D remains unclear. The CDR3 runs to 14 residues. In germline, CDR1 is LGHNA, CDR2 YNFKEQ. Trimming shortened V by 3 bases and J by 1 base, and 4 bases separated the two germline ends. CDR3 DNA sequence: TGTGCCAGCAGCCACCCTTCTGGGGCCAACGTCCTGACTTTC. Its translation: CASSHPSGANVLTF.

The rearrangement joins TRBV7-6 to TRBJ2-1, with 9 bases lining up with TRBD2. CDR1 is SGHVS, CDR2 FNYEAQ, per germline. The length of the CDR3 is 13 residues. V shed 5 bases, J shed 8 bases, and the junction held 4 bases outside the gene matches. Here the CDR3 DNA reads TGTGCCAGCAGCCCCCGGACTAGCGATGAGCAGTTCTTC. It yields the protein CASSPRTSDEQFF.

This clone came up once. The chain uses TRBV7-9 and TRBJ2-1; D is perhaps TRBD2 (5 bases). Trimming took off 5 bases at V and 3 bases at J, with 20 bases between the two ends. This CDR3 spans 17 amino acids. In germline, CDR1 is SEHNR, CDR2 FQNEAQ (reference sequence). The CDR3 region has the DNA TGTGCCAGCAGCCAGACGACCACAGCGGAGCACTACAATGAGCAGTTCTTC. Amino acid sequence: CASSQTTTAEHYNEQFF.

The DNA for the CDR3 is TGTGCCAGCAGCGTCCCAGGAAACACTGAAGCTTTCTTT. This encodes CASSVPGNTEAFF. V usage is TRBV13 and J usage is TRBJ1-1; D gene unclear. The CDR3 totals 13 residues. Germline assignment: CDR1 PRHDT and CDR2 FYEKMQ (reference sequence). Trimming took off 5 bases at V and 2 bases at J, with 9 bases between the two ends.

V gene TRBV4-1 combines with J gene TRBJ2-1; 7 bases align to TRBD1. In germline, CDR1 is MGHRA, CDR2 YSYEKL. The junction had 5 bases not matched to a gene; V was cut back by 2 bases and J by 4 bases. There are 15 residues in the CDR3. Here the CDR3 reads CASSQRQGAYNEQFF. DNA for the CDR3: TGCGCCAGCAGCCAAAGACAGGGCGCATACAATGAGCAGTTCTTC.

In the case of this clone: The same CDR3 arises from other DNA sequences in this sample as well. The chain is built from TRBV19 and TRBJ1-1, with D perhaps matching TRBD1 (5 bases). Germline CDR1 LNHDA, CDR2 SQIVND (reference sequence). This CDR3 region has 13 residues. The V and J ends lost 3 bases and 1 base respectively, with 6 bases between them. CDR3 sequence: CASSMTENTEAFF. The CDR3 DNA reads TGTGCCAGTAGTATGACAGAGAACACTGAAGCTTTCTTT.

V gene TRBV14 combines with J gene TRBJ2-3; 7 nucleotides agree with TRBD2. V lost 1 base and J lost 2; bases outside the gene matches: 15. This CDR3 comprises 19 residues. Germline V gives CDR1 SGHDN, CDR2 FVKESK. CDR3 sequence reads: CASSQGSVMAGDFTDTQYF. The CDR3 bases are TGTGCCAGCAGCCAAGGGAGTGTAATGGCGGGGGACTTCACAGATACGCAGTATTTT.

The chain joins TRBV28 to TRBJ2-3; TRBD2 agrees at 10 bases. The CDR3 sequence is 14 residues long. V lost 6 bases, J lost 6 bases, and 6 bases stayed unmatched. CDR1 and CDR2 from the germline V gene are MDHEN and SYDVKM. Written as DNA, the CDR3 is TGTGCCAGCAGCCTAGCGGGAGTAGGGGATACGCAGTATTTT. The encoded protein is CASSLAGVGDTQYF. Supplemented by reference TRBV28 and TRBJ2-3, the full variable domain reads DVKVTQSSRYLVKRTGEKVFLECVQDMDHENMFWYRQDPGLGLRLIYFSYDVKMKEKGDIPEGYSVSREKKERFSLILESASTNQTSMYLCASSLAGVGDTQYFGPGTRLTVL.

The V call is TRBV7-9, the J call TRBJ2-1; no firm D call. Per germline, CDR1 SEHNR and CDR2 FQNEAQ (reference sequence). Trimming removed 5 bases from V and 0 bases from J, with 11 bases in between. This CDR3 region has 15 residues. CDR3 nucleotides: TGTGCCAGCAGCCCAACACCCACCTCCTACAATGAGCAGTTCTTC. Its translation is CASSPTPTSYNEQFF.

The chain recombines TRBV4-2 with TRBJ2-1; D ambiguous. The CDR3 extends over 12 amino acids. V was shortened by 1 base and J by 8 bases, with 6 bases between the two germline ends. Germline CDR1 reads LGHNA; CDR2 reads YNFKEQ. As DNA, the CDR3 is TGTGCCAGCAGCCAAGGTAGCCATGAGCAGTTCTTC. Translation: CASSQGSHEQFF.

V and J are TRBV7-9 and TRBJ2-6; 10 nucleotides align to TRBD2. J lost 3 bases, V lost 2 bases, and 10 bases had no gene match. CDR3 length: 19 amino acids. Germline CDR1 and CDR2: SEHNR and FQNEAQ (reference sequence). The CDR3 loop is CASSLSFTSGIGGANVLTF. DNA for the CDR3: TGTGCCAGCAGCTTAAGTTTTACTAGCGGGATTGGTGGGGCCAACGTCCTGACTTTC.

CDR3 amino acids: CASSSYEWTGELFF. For the CDR3, the DNA is TGTGCCAGCAGCTCCTATGAATGGACCGGGGAGCTGTTTTTT. V is TRBV5-6 and J is TRBJ2-2; D is unclear. Germline V gives CDR1 SGHDT, CDR2 YYEEEE. The CDR3 length is 14 residues. Trimming left V 3 bases short and J 5 bases short, with 11 bases between.

This chain uses TRBV7-9 with TRBJ2-3; 9 nucleotides agree with TRBD2. Germline-derived CDR1 and CDR2 are SEHNR and FQNEAQ (reference sequence). The junction had 9 bases not matched to a gene; V was cut back by 3 bases and J by 2 bases. CDR3 length: 17 amino acids. CDR3 residues: CASSFPLPSGVTDTQYF. The CDR3, as DNA: TGTGCCAGCAGCTTTCCCCTCCCTAGCGGGGTCACAGATACGCAGTATTTT.

This chain links TRBV28 with TRBJ1-5; D is unclear. This CDR3 region has 13 residues. V dropped 3 bases and J dropped 7 bases, with 10 bases sitting between them. The germline V gene has CDR1 MDHEN and CDR2 SYDVKM. CDR3 region: CASSLSMGQPQHF. Here the CDR3 DNA reads TGTGCCAGCAGTTTGAGTATGGGACAGCCCCAGCATTTT.

The sample holds one count of this clone. The chain carries TRBV6-6 and TRBJ2-7, with TRBD2 matching 7 bases. With V trimmed by 3 bases and J by 5 bases, 7 bases remained unmatched. The germline CDR1 and CDR2 sequences are MNHNY and SVGAGI (reference sequence). The CDR3 is made up of 14 amino acids. CDR3 bases: TGTGCCAGCAGTTATCTCGGACTAGGGCACGAGCAGTACTTC. This gives the protein CASSYLGLGHEQYF.